This T cell receptor (beta chain) stems from a study of blood T cell repertoires in COVID-19. At the level of the study: Donors in the United States, Italy and Spain gave samples during acute or convalescent COVID-19. Sources were T cells, B-cell-depleted T cells, or PBMCs; the material itself was cDNA or gDNA.

CDR1 is SGHTA, CDR2 FQGNSA, per germline. The CDR3 length is 14 residues. V lost 1 base, J lost 5 bases, and 12 bases lay in between. In the authors' methods: Researchers report that nucleated cell counts were estimated from reference gene primer amplification. Sequenced by immunoSEQ multiplex PCR; TCRdb stores in-frame clones only, minus some. That table gives V, J and clone size, and the DNA gave D and trimming. The sample holds hundreds of thousands of clones, more than 85% seen once. The gene calls are TRBV7-2 and TRBJ2-7; D possibly corresponds to TRBD1 (5 bases). The receptor was derived from a man aged 40-49 years with acute or convalescent COVID-19. Source material: peripheral blood. The CDR3 protein is CASSLEVRANEQYF. DNA of the CDR3: TGTGCCAGCAGCTTAGAAGTCAGGGCCAACGAGCAGTACTTC.